This is a list of T cell receptor beta chains from one sample in a study of human thymus T cells. This table comes from immunoSEQ multiplex PCR, and its TCRdb copy is limited to in-frame clones, with some not included. The repertoire holds some 120,000 clones, about 93% seen once, with approximately 0.022% in the top ten. Sequencing was performed on thymus tissue. Receptors were obtained from a boy in the first two years of life with a congenital heart defect but otherwise immunologically healthy. Both conserved end residues are part of each CDR3. Fields, in order: CDR3 protein, CDR3 DNA, D gene, CDR3 length, V gene, J gene, clone size. The D gene is left open where the match is weak. Expanded clones get a size class; other rows say once, few or many, or leave the size out.

CDR3aa: CASSQDSRGGTYNEQFF
CDR3nt: TGCGCCAGCAGCCAAGACTCGCGGGGGGGGACCTACAATGAGCAGTTCTTC
d_gene: TRBD2
len: 17
v_gene: TRBV4-3
j_gene: TRBJ2-1
abundance: NA

CDR3aa: CASSLTDWGKLFF
CDR3nt: TGCGCCAGCAGTCTGACCGACTGGGGCAAACTGTTTTTT
d_gene: NA
len: 13
v_gene: TRBV4-3
j_gene: TRBJ1-4
abundance: NA

CDR3aa: CSASRQLEAFF
CDR3nt: TGCAGTGCTAGTCGACAGCTTGAAGCTTTCTTT
d_gene: NA
len: 11
v_gene: TRBV20-1
j_gene: TRBJ1-1
abundance: NA

CDR3aa: CASSAVVAPDTQYF
CDR3nt: TGTGCCAGCAGCGCCGTAGTGGCCCCAGATACGCAGTATTTT
d_gene: NA
len: 14
v_gene: TRBV9
j_gene: TRBJ2-3
abundance: NA

CDR3aa: CASKNRVSRTGELFF
CDR3nt: TGTGCCAGCAAAAACAGGGTTTCACGGACCGGGGAGCTGTTTTTT
d_gene: NA
len: 15
v_gene: TRBV6-5
j_gene: TRBJ2-2
abundance: NA

CDR3aa: CASSPPFVTQYF
CDR3nt: TGTGCCAGCAGTCCCCCGTTTGTGACCCAGTACTTC
d_gene: NA
len: 12
v_gene: TRBV28
j_gene: TRBJ2-5
abundance: NA

CDR3aa: CATKTGGIQNMNTEAFF
CDR3nt: TGTGCCACCAAGACGGGCGGCATACAAAACATGAACACTGAAGCTTTCTTT
d_gene: NA
len: 17
v_gene: TRBV28
j_gene: TRBJ1-1
abundance: NA

CDR3aa: CASSHSDPRGDSTDTQYF
CDR3nt: TGCGCCAGCAGCCATTCCGACCCGCGGGGGGACAGCACAGATACGCAGTATTTT
d_gene: TRBD2
len: 18
v_gene: TRBV4-1
j_gene: TRBJ2-3
abundance: NA

CDR3aa: CSASTGKGYTF
CDR3nt: TGCAGTGCTAGCACGGGGAAAGGCTACACCTTC
d_gene: NA
len: 11
v_gene: TRBV20-1
j_gene: TRBJ1-2
abundance: few

CDR3aa: CASSLRTSGGPYNEQFF
CDR3nt: TGTGCCAGCAGCCTCCGGACTAGCGGGGGACCCTACAATGAGCAGTTCTTC
d_gene: TRBD2
len: 17
v_gene: TRBV11-2
j_gene: TRBJ2-1
abundance: once

CDR3aa: CASSPRQTQTGVYGYTF
CDR3nt: TGCGCCAGCAGCCCACGACAAACTCAGACAGGGGTATACGGCTACACCTTC
d_gene: TRBD1
len: 17
v_gene: TRBV4-1
j_gene: TRBJ1-2
abundance: NA

CDR3aa: CASSPKRGGTGGRAEAFF
CDR3nt: TGTGCCAGCAGCCCCAAAAGAGGTGGGACAGGGGGAAGGGCTGAAGCTTTCTTT
d_gene: TRBD1
len: 18
v_gene: TRBV7-2
j_gene: TRBJ1-1
abundance: NA

CDR3aa: CARGDEQFF
CDR3nt: TGTGCAAGGGGGGATGAGCAGTTCTTC
d_gene: NA
len: 9
v_gene: TRBV12-5
j_gene: TRBJ2-1
abundance: once

CDR3aa: CASSQVVEDTDTQYF
CDR3nt: TGTGCCAGCAGCCAAGTTGTAGAAGACACAGATACGCAGTATTTT
d_gene: NA
len: 15
v_gene: TRBV4-2
j_gene: TRBJ2-3
abundance: NA

CDR3aa: CASSQEGVHVDTQYF
CDR3nt: TGCGCCAGCAGCCAAGAAGGGGTCCATGTAGATACGCAGTATTTT
d_gene: NA
len: 15
v_gene: TRBV4-1
j_gene: TRBJ2-3
abundance: NA

CDR3aa: CASSRPTGHNYGYTF
CDR3nt: TGTGCCAGCAGCCGGCCGACAGGGCATAACTATGGCTACACCTTC
d_gene: TRBD1
len: 15
v_gene: TRBV5-5
j_gene: TRBJ1-2
abundance: NA

CDR3aa: CASRALVNIQYF
CDR3nt: TGTGCAAGTCGCGCACTAGTAAACATTCAGTACTTC
d_gene: NA
len: 12
v_gene: TRBV12-2
j_gene: TRBJ2-4
abundance: NA

CDR3aa: CASSTQLADQQIEQFF
CDR3nt: TGTGCCAGTAGTACGCAGCTCGCGGACCAGCAAATCGAGCAGTTCTTC
d_gene: NA
len: 16
v_gene: TRBV19
j_gene: TRBJ2-1
abundance: NA

CDR3aa: CATETGPGRDEQFF
CDR3nt: TGTGCCACCGAGACAGGACCTGGAAGGGATGAGCAGTTCTTC
d_gene: NA
len: 14
v_gene: TRBV2
j_gene: TRBJ2-1
abundance: NA

CDR3aa: CASLPGLRDTIYF
CDR3nt: TGTGCCAGCCTACCGGGACTAAGGGACACCATATATTTT
d_gene: NA
len: 13
v_gene: TRBV27
j_gene: TRBJ1-3
abundance: once

CDR3aa: CASSESRDGYYEQYF
CDR3nt: TGTGCCAGCAGTGAATCTCGGGACGGGTACTACGAGCAGTACTTC
d_gene: NA
len: 15
v_gene: TRBV25-1
j_gene: TRBJ2-7
abundance: NA

CDR3aa: CASSHTGTGAGANEKLFF
CDR3nt: TGTGCCAGCAGTCACACCGGGACAGGGGCCGGAGCTAATGAAAAACTGTTTTTT
d_gene: TRBD1
len: 18
v_gene: TRBV7-6
j_gene: TRBJ1-4
abundance: NA

CDR3aa: CASSSGGVDTEAFF
CDR3nt: TGTGCCAGCAGTTCCGGGGGCGTGGACACTGAAGCTTTCTTT
d_gene: NA
len: 14
v_gene: TRBV28
j_gene: TRBJ1-1
abundance: NA

CDR3aa: CASSLEGQGRETQYF
CDR3nt: TGTGCCAGCAGCTTAGAGGGCCAGGGGAGGGAGACCCAGTACTTC
d_gene: NA
len: 15
v_gene: TRBV7-6
j_gene: TRBJ2-5
abundance: NA

CDR3aa: CASSQRYRGLTDTQYF
CDR3nt: TGCGCCAGCAGCCAGCGGTACAGGGGGCTCACAGATACGCAGTATTTT
d_gene: TRBD1
len: 16
v_gene: TRBV4-1
j_gene: TRBJ2-3
abundance: NA

CDR3aa: CASSFEGPNTGELFF
CDR3nt: TGTGCCAGCAGTTTCGAGGGACCGAACACCGGGGAGCTGTTTTTT
d_gene: NA
len: 15
v_gene: TRBV28
j_gene: TRBJ2-2
abundance: NA

CDR3aa: CASSLVGLRGGNNEQFF
CDR3nt: TGTGCCAGCAGCTTGGTGGGGTTACGCGGGGGGAACAATGAGCAGTTCTTC
d_gene: TRBD2
len: 17
v_gene: TRBV5-6
j_gene: TRBJ2-1
abundance: NA

CDR3aa: CASSLGGQGNVPNYEQYF
CDR3nt: TGTGCCAGCAGCTTAGGGGGACAGGGAAACGTTCCGAACTACGAGCAGTACTTC
d_gene: TRBD1
len: 18
v_gene: TRBV7-2
j_gene: TRBJ2-7
abundance: NA